This TCR beta chain was identified during a study of blood T cell repertoires in COVID-19. V was pared by 3 bases and J by 9 bases, with 8 bases of the junction left unmatched. Germline V gene lookup returns CDR1 SGHTA and CDR2 FQGNSA. The CDR3 runs to 15 residues. Original processing notes: Estimation of nucleated cell counts relied on the amplification of reference gene primers. Some clones are missing from TCRdb's copy, which holds only in-frame ones; the method was immunoSEQ multiplex PCR. V, J and clone size are taken as reported in that table, and D and trimming were inferred from the DNA itself. The sample has roughly 200,000 clones, about 80% seen once.

The rearrangement uses TRBV7-2 and TRBJ2-1; 10 bases are shared with TRBD2. The sequence derives from a woman in her fifties or sixties with active or convalescent COVID-19. Sequenced: peripheral blood. Here the CDR3 DNA reads TGTGCCAGCAGCTTTTCCAGCGGGGGGGCCATTGAGCAGTTCTTC. It encodes CASSFSSGGAIEQFF.